This T cell receptor beta chain was sequenced for a study of CD8 T cells in ankylosing spondylitis. In the case of this clonotype: Its antigen is unknown.

Whole-study results and caveats: A motif of fewer than ten highly homologous TCR beta variants was seen as apparently characteristic of ankylosing spondylitis blood. Previously reported in reactive arthritis synovial fluid and blood were some of the motif variants. Disease-linked clones were reportedly significantly enriched in matched ankylosing spondylitis synovial fluid. Disease-linked clones bore a CD8+ phenotype and were relatively rare in peripheral blood.

The CDR3 runs 14 residues. CDR1 is SGHVS, CDR2 FNYEAQ, per germline. The ends lost 4 bases at V and 7 bases at J; junction bases unmatched: 3. Quantitative 5'-RACE with molecular barcodes produced the TCR beta libraries. From the 5' RACE reads, TCRdb called clonotypes with MiXCR, one entry per CDR3 protein. The sample contains some 840,000 distinct CDR3 sequences, around 11% of which appear only once. The rearrangement uses TRBV7-6 and TRBJ2-2; 10 bases line up with TRBD1. Sample: blood, either unsorted or a sorted T cell fraction (not recorded which). The sequence was collected from a male donor with ankylosing spondylitis. The CDR3 nucleotides read TGTGCCAGCAGCTCGACAGGGGGCATCGGGGAGCTGTTTTTT. This translates into CASSSTGGIGELFF.